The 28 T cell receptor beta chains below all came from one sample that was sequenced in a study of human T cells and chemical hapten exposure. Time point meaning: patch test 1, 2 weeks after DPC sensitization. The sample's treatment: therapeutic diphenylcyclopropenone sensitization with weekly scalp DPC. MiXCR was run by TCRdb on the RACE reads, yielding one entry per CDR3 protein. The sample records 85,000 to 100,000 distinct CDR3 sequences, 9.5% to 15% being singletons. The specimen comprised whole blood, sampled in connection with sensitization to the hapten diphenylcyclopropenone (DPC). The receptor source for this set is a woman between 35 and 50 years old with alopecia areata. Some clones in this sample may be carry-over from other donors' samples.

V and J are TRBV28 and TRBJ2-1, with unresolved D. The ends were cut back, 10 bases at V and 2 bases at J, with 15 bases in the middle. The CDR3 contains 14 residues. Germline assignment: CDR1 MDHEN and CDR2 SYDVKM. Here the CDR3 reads CATVKTFTYNEQFF. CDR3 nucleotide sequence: TGTGCCACCGTGAAGACCTTTACCTACAATGAGCAGTTCTTC.

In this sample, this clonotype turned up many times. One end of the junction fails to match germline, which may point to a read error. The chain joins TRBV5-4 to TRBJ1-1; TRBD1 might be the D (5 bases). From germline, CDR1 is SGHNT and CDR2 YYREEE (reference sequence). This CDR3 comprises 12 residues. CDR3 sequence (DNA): TGTGCCAGCAGCTTGGCGGAGGGGATGGGGTTTTTT. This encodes CASSLAEGMGFF.

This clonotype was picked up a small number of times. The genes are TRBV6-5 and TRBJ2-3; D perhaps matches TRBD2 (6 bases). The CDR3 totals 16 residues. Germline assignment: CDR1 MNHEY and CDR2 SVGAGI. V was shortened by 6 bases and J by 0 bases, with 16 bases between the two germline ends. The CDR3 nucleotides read TGTGCCAGCAGGACGGGACTTCTAAAAAGCACAGATACGCAGTATTTT. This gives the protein CASRTGLLKSTDTQYF.

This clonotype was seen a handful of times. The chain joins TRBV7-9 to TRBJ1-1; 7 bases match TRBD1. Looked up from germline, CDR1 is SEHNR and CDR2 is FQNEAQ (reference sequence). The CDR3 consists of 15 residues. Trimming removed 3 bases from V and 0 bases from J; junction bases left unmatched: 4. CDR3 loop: CASSFDRALNTEAFF. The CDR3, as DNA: TGTGCCAGCAGCTTCGACAGGGCTCTGAACACTGAAGCTTTCTTT.

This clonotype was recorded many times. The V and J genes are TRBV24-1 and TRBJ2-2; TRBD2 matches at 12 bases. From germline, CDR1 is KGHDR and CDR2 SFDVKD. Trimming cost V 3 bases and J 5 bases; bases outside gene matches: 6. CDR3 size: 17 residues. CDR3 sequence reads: CATSDGPGLAGTGELFF. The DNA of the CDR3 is TGTGCCACCAGTGATGGTCCGGGACTAGCGGGTACCGGGGAGCTGTTTTTT.

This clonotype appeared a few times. The CDR3 DNA follows: TGTGCCATCACTTCCCAGGTAAACACTGAAGCTTTCTTT. Protein sequence: CAITSQVNTEAFF. The V call is TRBV10-3, the J call TRBJ1-1; D remains ambiguous. CDR3 length: 13 amino acids. CDR1 is ENHRY and CDR2 is SYGVKD in the germline V gene. Trimming shortened V by 7 bases and J by 2 bases, and 11 bases separated the two germline ends.

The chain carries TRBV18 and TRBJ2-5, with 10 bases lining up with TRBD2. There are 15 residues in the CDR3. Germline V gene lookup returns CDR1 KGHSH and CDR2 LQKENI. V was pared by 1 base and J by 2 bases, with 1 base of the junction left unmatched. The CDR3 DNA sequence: TGTGCCAGCTCACCACTAGCGGGAGGTCAAGAGACCCAGTACTTC. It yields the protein CASSPLAGGQETQYF.

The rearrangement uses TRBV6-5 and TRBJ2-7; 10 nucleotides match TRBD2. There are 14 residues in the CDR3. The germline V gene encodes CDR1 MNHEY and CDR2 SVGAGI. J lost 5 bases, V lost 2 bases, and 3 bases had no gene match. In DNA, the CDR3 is TGTGCCAGCAGTTACCTAGCGGGAGACCACGAGCAGTACTTC. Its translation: CASSYLAGDHEQYF.

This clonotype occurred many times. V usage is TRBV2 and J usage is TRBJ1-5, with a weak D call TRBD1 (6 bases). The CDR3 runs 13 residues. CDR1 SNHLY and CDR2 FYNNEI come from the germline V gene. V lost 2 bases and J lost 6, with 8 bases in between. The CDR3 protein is CASSEIQGQPQHF. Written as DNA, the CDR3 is TGTGCCAGCAGTGAAATACAGGGTCAGCCCCAGCATTTT.

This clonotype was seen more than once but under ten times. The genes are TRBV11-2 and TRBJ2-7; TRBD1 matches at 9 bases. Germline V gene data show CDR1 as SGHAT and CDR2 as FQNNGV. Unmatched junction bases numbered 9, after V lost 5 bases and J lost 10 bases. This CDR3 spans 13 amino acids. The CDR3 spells CASSRRGQGIQYF. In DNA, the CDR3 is TGTGCCAGCAGCCGGAGAGGACAGGGGATCCAGTACTTC.

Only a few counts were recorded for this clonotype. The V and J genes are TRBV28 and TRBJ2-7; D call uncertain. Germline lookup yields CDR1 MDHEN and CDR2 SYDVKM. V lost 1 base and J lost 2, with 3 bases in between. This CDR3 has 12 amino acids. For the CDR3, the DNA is TGTGCCAGCAGTTTATTTACCTACGAGCAGTACTTC. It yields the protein CASSLFTYEQYF.

CDR3 nucleotide sequence: TGTGCCAGCAGCCCTGCTGGGACAGGGGATGAAAAACTGTTTTTT. It yields the protein CASSPAGTGDEKLFF. The gene calls are TRBV27 and TRBJ1-4; 10 nucleotides align to TRBD1. This CDR3 is 15 amino acids long. V dropped 6 bases and J dropped 6; count of bases not matched to a gene: 7. Germline loops: CDR1 MNHEY, CDR2 SMNVEV (reference sequence). Complete variable domain (other parts from reference TRBV27 and TRBJ1-4): EAQVTQNPRYLITVTGKKLTVTCSQNMNHEYMSWYRQDPGLGLRQIYYSMNVEVTDKGDVPEGYKVSRKEKRNFPLILESPSPNQTSLYFCASSPAGTGDEKLFFGSGTQLSVL.

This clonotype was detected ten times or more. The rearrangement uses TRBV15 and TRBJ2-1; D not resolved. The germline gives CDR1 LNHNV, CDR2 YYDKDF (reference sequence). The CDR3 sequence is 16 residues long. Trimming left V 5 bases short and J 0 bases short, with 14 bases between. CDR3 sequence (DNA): TGTGCCACCAGCCCCACCCTGGCTAGCTCCTACAATGAGCAGTTCTTC. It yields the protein CATSPTLASSYNEQFF. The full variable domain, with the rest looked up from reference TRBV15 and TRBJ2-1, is DAMVIQNPRYQVTQFGKPVTLSCSQTLNHNVMYWYQQKSSQAPKLLFHYYDKDFNNEADTPDNFQSRRPNTSFCFLDIRSPGLGDTAMYLCATSPTLASSYNEQFFGPGTRLTVL.

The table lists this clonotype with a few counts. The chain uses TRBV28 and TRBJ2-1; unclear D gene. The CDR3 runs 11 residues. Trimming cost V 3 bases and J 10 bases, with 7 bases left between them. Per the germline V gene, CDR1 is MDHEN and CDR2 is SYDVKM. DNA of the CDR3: TGTGCCAGCAGTTTGGTCTTGGAGCAGTTCTTC. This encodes CASSLVLEQFF. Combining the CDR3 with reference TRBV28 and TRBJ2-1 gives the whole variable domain DVKVTQSSRYLVKRTGEKVFLECVQDMDHENMFWYRQDPGLGLRLIYFSYDVKMKEKGDIPEGYSVSREKKERFSLILESASTNQTSMYLCASSLVLEQFFGPGTRLTVL.

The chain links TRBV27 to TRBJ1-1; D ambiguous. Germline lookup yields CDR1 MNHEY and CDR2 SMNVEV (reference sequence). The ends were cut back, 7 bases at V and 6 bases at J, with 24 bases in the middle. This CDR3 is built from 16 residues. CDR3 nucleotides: TGTGCCAGCAAGCCCCTCCTAGGCCTCGGAGGAGCTGAAGCTTTCTTT. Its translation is CASKPLLGLGGAEAFF.

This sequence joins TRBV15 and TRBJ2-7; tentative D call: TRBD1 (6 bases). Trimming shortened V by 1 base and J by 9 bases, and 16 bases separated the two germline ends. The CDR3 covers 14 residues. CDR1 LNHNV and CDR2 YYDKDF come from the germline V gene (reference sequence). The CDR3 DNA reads TGTGCCACCAGCAGAGGCATTGACAGGTCTGCGCAGTACTTC. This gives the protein CATSRGIDRSAQYF.

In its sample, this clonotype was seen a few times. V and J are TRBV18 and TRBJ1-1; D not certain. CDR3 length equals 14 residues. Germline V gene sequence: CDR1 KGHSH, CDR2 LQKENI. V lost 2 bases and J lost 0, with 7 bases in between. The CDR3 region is CASSPATVNTEAFF. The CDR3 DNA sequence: TGTGCCAGCTCACCAGCCACAGTGAACACTGAAGCTTTCTTT.

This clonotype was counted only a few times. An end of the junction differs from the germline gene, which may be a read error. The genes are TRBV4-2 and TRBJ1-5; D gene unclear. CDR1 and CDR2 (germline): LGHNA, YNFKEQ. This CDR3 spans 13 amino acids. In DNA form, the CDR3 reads TGTGCCAGCAGCCAAGATAGCCATCAGCCCCAGCATTTT. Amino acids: CASSQDSHQPQHF.

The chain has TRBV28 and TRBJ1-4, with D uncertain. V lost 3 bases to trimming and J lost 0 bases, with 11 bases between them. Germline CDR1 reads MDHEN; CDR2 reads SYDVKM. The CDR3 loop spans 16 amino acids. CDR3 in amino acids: CASSFGPSSTNEKLFF. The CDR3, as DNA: TGTGCCAGCAGTTTTGGCCCCTCTTCAACTAATGAAAAACTGTTTTTT.

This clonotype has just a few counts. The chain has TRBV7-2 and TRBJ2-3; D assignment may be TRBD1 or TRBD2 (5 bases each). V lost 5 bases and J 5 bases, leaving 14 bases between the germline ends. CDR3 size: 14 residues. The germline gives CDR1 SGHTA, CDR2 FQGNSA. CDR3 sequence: CASSPYGGGDTQYF. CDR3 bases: TGTGCCAGCAGCCCATATGGTGGGGGAGATACGCAGTATTTT.

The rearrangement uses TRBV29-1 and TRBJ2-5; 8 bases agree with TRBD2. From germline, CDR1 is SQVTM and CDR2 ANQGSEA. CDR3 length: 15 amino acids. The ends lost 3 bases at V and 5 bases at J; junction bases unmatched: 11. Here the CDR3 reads CSVDGLGLELETQYF. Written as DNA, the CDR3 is TGCAGCGTTGATGGGTTGGGACTAGAATTGGAGACCCAGTACTTC.

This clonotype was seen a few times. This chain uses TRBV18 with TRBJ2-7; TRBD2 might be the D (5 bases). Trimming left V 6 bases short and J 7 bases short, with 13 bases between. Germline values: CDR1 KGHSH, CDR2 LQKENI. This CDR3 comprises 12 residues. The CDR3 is CASSIRTGEQYF. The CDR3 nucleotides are TGTGCCAGCTCGATCCGAACGGGGGAGCAGTACTTC.

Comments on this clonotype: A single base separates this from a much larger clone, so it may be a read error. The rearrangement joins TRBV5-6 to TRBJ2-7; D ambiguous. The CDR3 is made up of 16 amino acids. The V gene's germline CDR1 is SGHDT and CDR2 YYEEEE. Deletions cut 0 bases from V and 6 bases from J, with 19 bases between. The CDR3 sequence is CASSLGGPLVSIEQYF. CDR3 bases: TGTGCCAGCAGCTTGGGTGGCCCTTTGGTTAGCATCGAGCAGTACTTC. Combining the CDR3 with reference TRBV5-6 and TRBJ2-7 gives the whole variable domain DAGVTQSPTHLIKTRGQQVTLRCSPKSGHDTVSWYQQALGQGPQFIFQYYEEEERQRGNFPDRFSGHQFPNYSSELNVNALLLGDSALYLCASSLGGPLVSIEQYFGPGTRLTVT.

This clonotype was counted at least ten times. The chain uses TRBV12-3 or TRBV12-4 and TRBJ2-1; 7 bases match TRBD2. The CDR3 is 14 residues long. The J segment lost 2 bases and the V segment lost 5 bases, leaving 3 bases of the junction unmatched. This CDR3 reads CASSTLAAYNEQFF. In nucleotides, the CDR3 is TGTGCCAGCAGTACGCTAGCGGCCTACAATGAGCAGTTCTTC.

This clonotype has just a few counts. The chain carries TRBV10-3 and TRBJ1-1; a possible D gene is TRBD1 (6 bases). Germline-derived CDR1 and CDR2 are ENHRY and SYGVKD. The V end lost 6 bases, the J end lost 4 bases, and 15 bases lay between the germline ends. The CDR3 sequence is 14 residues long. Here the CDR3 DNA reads TGTGCCATCAGGGACCCCCAGACAGGCACTGAAGCTTTCTTT. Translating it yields CAIRDPQTGTEAFF.

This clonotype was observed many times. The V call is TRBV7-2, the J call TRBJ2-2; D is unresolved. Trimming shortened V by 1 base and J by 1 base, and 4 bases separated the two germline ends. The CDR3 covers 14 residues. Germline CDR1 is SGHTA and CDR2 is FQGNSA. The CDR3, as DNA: TGTGCCAGCAGCTTAGGCAAGAACACCGGGGAGCTGTTTTTT. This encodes CASSLGKNTGELFF.

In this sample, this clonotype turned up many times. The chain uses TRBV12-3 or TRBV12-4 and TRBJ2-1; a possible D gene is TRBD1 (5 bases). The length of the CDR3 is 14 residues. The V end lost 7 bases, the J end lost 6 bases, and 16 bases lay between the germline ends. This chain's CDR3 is CASTTTGALNEQFF. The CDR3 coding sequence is TGTGCCAGCACCACCACAGGAGCTCTCAATGAGCAGTTCTTC.

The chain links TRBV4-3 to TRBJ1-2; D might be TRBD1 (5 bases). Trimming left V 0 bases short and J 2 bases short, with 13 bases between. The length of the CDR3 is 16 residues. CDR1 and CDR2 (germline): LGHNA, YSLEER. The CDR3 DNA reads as TGCGCCAGCAGCCAAGATAGGGTGGCAGGGAACTATGGCTACACCTTC. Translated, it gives CASSQDRVAGNYGYTF.